This TCR beta chain derives from a study of T cells in Graves' hyperthyroidism and ophthalmopathy (dated 2019 in TCRdb). The study in broad terms: Peripheral blood samples were taken at initial diagnosis, before any treatment was given. The 90 to 100 discovery patients were randomly split 7:3 into training and test sets. The paper describes TCR Vbeta CDR3 sequencing of 135 peripheral blood samples, made up of under 50 ophthalmopathy patients, 70 to 80 hyperthyroidism patients and some 17 progressor patients. Prospective prediction of ophthalmopathy was tested in an independent validation cohort of approximately 19 hyperthyroidism patients and 17 patients who later progressed to ophthalmopathy. The study also compared thyroid tissue and blood T-cell repertoires from five or six Graves' hyperthyroidism patients. To identify TCR V-J signatures that set the groups apart, the researchers used a discovery cohort of about a hundred patients, made up of fewer than 50 with Graves' ophthalmopathy and about 55 with stable Graves' hyperthyroidism. Following sampling, methimazole starting at 30 mg daily was given to hyperthyroidism patients, and high-dose intravenous methylprednisolone was given to ophthalmopathy patients. Broad study findings and their caveats: In validation, the model predicted progression to ophthalmopathy a median of about 6 months before onset, with roughly 71% sensitivity and about 72% specificity. Most expanded thyroid clonotypes (frequency above 0.001) were also found in blood, which suggests that blood repertoires may mirror thyroid immune responses. In cross-validation, a model built on a 13 V-J signature told ophthalmopathy apart from stable hyperthyroidism with just under 90% sensitivity and roughly 81% specificity, and in testing the same model reached 80%/75%. No statistical method was used to set the sample size in advance, and investigators knew the group allocation.

TCR beta CDR3 regions were amplified from RNA transcripts. The first round of RT-PCR for the TCR CDR3 was performed with the HTBI primer set and the Qiagen OneStep RT-PCR kit. The libraries were constructed in a second round of multiplex PCR and then size-selected and purified. The libraries were sequenced on an Illumina HiSeq2000 using paired-end 100 bp reads. The original methods were these. SOAPnuke was used to process the raw data, removing reads that contained adapters or uncalled bases, had a mean Phred below 15, or lacked an exact match to the constant primer or identifier. COPE v1.2.5 was used to merge the high-quality paired reads, and each unique nucleotide sequence was defined as a clonotype. MiTCR v1.1 was used to align the clonotypes against IMGT TRBV, TRBD and TRBJ reference segments. Only V-J combinations with frequency above 0.0001, covering 99% to 99.2% of repertoires, were analysed. A TCS score was defined as the ratio between F50 (clonal expansion) and ExV (chaos), using BLOSUM62-based TCRdist between CDR3 peptides within each V-J. Welch's t-statistics and random forest reduced around 520 V-J features to 13, which were used in a naive Bayes classifier (R e1071). The public reads were reanalyzed by TCRdb: fastp trimming at Q25, MiXCR alignment, in-frame beta chains only. Each entry merges the rows of one CDR3 protein and shows their most common DNA and genes. It is TCRdb's table, rather than the study itself, that gives the V and J calls and clone size. The sample records 300,000 to 450,000 distinct CDR3 sequences, about 15% of which are singletons. The ten top clones hold 30% to 35% of the sample.

This clonotype was counted ten times or more. The specificity of this receptor is unknown. The record has no base qualities; no much larger clone is one base away. Stable Graves' hyperthyroidism was defined as no progression to ophthalmopathy during 18 months of follow-up. The hyperthyroidism patients were between 18 and 65 years old and newly diagnosed, with a disease duration of less than 2 months. Patients with uncontrolled infections, other autoimmune diseases, pregnancy or lactation were excluded. Diagnoses relied on clinical symptoms, serum thyroxine and TRAb, thyroid ultrasound and orbital computed tomography. PBMCs were isolated from about 10 ml of fresh peripheral blood by Ficoll-Paque density gradient centrifugation. Total RNA was extracted with Trizol reagent, and quality was checked on an Agilent 2100 Bioanalyzer. Via the germline V gene (reference sequence), CDR1 is LGHDT and CDR2 YNNKEL. V is pruned by 3 bases and J by 2 bases, leaving 6 bases of the junction without a gene match. Reading from cysteine to phenylalanine, the CDR3 counts 15 amino acids. Only the CDR3 DNA stays, 45 bases, in frame from base 1.

Recombination linked TRBV3-1 to TRBJ1-2; 7 bases in the junction line up with TRBD1. The clonotype was recovered from a woman between 25 and 40 years old with Graves' hyperthyroidism. The sample taken for sequencing was blood. The nucleotides read TGTGCCAGCAGCCATAGACAGGGAGGCAACTATGGCTACACCTTC. This translates into CASSHRQGGNYGYTF.